This T cell receptor (beta chain) comes out of a study of molecular identifiers for immune sequencing clone quantification. Study observations and caveats: Underestimated sizes of highly expanded clones could result from identical TCR molecules that share a barcode. In CMV-specific effectors, clones above 20 copies held over 97% of molecules; naive, under 1%.

The sorting of naive CD8 T cells used the CD8+CD4-CCR7+CD45RA+ phenotype. Previously published methods and listed TCR primers were used for the bulk TCR libraries. TCRdb re-called the PCR reads through MiXCR, storing one row per CDR3 protein. The data contain 300,000 to 400,000 distinct CDR3 sequences, roughly a quarter of them singletons. This clonotype was seen a few times. Its antigen remains unidentified. V shed 5 bases and J shed 3 bases, with 19 bases lying between them. This CDR3 spans 16 amino acids. Looked up from germline, CDR1 is SEHNR and CDR2 is FQNEAQ (reference sequence). The sample consisted of naive CD8+ T cells from blood, with Jurkat cell RNA spiked in. This sample's subset: FACS-sorted CD8+CD4-CCR7+CD45RA+ naive T cells. This receptor was identified in a human donor in good health. Some libraries in this study had Jurkat cell RNA spiked in. The chain has TRBV7-9 and TRBJ2-5; D may be TRBD1 (6 bases). The CDR3 protein is CASSDRWSPPEETQYF. The DNA for the CDR3 is TGTGCCAGCAGCGACAGGTGGTCACCCCCCGAAGAGACCCAGTACTTC.